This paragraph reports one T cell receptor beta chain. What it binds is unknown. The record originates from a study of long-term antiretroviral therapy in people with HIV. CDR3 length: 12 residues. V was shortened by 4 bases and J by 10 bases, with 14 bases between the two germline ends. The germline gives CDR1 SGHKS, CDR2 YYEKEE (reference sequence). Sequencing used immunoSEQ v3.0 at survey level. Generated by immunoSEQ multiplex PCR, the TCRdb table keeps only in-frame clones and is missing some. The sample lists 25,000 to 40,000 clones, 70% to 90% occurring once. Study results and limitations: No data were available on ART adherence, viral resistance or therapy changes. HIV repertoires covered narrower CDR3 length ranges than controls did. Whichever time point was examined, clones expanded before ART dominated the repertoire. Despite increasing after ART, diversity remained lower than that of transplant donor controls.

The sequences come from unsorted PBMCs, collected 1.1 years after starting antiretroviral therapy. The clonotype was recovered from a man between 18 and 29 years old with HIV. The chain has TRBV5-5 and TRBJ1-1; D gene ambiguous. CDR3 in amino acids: CASSPNGRAAFF. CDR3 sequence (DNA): TGTGCCAGCAGCCCAAATGGGCGAGCAGCTTTCTTT.